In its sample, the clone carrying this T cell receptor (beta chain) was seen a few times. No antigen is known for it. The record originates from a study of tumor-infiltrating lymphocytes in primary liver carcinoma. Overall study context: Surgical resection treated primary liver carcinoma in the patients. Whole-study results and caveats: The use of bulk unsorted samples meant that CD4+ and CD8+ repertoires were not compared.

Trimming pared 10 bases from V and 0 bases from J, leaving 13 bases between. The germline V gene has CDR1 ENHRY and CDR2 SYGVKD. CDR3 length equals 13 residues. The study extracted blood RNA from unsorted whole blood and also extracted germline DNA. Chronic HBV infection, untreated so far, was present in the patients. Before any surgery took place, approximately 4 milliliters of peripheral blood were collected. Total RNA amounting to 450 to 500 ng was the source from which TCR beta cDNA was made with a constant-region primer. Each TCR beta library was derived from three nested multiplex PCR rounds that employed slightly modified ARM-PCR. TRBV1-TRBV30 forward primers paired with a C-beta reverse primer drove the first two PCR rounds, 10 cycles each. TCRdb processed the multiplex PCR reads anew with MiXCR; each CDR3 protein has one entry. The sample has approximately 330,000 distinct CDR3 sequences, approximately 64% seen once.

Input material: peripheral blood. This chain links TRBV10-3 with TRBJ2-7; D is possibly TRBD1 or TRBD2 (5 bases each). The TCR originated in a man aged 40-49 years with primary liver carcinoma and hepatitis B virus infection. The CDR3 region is CATGTASSYEQYF. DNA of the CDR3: TGTGCCACCGGGACGGCGAGCTCCTACGAGCAGTACTTC.